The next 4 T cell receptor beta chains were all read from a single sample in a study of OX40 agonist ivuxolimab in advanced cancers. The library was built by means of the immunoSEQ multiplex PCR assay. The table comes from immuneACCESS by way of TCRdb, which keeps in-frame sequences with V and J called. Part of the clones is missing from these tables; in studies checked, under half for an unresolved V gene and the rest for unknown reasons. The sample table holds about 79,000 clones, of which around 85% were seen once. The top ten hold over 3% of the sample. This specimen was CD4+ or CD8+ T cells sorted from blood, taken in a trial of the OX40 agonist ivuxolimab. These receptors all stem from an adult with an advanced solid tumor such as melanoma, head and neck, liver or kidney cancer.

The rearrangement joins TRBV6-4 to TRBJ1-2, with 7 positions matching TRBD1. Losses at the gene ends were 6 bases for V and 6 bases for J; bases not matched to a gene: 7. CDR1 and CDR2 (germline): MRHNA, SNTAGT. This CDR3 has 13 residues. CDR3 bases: TGTGCCAGCAGCATAACAGGGGCGGATGGCTACACCTTC. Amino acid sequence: CASSITGADGYTF.

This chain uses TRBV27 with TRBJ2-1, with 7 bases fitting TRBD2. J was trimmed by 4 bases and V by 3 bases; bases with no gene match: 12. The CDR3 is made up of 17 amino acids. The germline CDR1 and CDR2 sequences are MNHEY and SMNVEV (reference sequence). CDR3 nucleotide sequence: TGTGCCAGCAGTTTTAGAAACCTAGGCGGGGGATACAATGAGCAGTTCTTC. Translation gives CASSFRNLGGGYNEQFF.

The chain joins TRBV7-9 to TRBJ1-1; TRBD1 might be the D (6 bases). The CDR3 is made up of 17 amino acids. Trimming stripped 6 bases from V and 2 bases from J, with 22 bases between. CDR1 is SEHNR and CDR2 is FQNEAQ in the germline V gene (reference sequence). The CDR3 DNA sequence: TGTGCCAGCAGTCCGCCTTTTACAGGGCTGGGAAACACTGAAGCTTTCTTT. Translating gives CASSPPFTGLGNTEAFF.

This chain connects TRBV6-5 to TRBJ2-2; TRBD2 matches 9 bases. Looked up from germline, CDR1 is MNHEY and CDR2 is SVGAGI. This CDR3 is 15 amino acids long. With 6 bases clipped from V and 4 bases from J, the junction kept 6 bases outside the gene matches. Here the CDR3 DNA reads TGTGCCAGCAGAAAGGCGGGAGGGCCCACCGGGGAGCTGTTTTTT. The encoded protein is CASRKAGGPTGELFF.